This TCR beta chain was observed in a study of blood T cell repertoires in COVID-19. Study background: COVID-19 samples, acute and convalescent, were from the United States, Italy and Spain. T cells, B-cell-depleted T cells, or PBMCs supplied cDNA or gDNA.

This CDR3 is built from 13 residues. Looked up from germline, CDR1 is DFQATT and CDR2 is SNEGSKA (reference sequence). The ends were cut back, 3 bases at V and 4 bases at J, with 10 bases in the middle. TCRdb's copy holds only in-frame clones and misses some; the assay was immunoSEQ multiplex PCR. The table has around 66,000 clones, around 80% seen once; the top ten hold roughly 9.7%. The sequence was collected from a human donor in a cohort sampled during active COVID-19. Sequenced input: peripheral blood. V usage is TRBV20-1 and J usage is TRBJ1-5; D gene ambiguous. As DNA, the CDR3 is TGCAGTGCTAGTCGCAGTCCGAATCAGCCCCAGCATTTT. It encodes CSASRSPNQPQHF.